This entry lists 14 T cell receptor beta chains sequenced from one sample in a study of tumor and adjacent non-tumor tissue in lung cancer (dated by TCRdb to the late 2010s). RNA was isolated from bulk unsorted tissue, and RNA quality was assessed with a NanoDrop ND-1000 and an Agilent 2100. The library was produced with multiplex PCR. Sequencing instrument: Illumina HiSeq 2500. TCRbeta libraries were constructed through three rounds of nested PCR with primers (Table S4) according to protocols adapted from ARM-PCR. TCRdb took the public reads, trimmed them with fastp at Q25, ran MiXCR for clone calling and kept in-frame beta chains. Every CDR3 protein is listed once, alongside the most common genes and DNA of its rows. The sample table contains approximately 90,000 distinct CDR3 sequences; only one count was recorded for around two thirds of them. The ten largest clonotypes hold about 16% of the sample.

The sequencing sample was made of lung tumor tissue. These receptors were collected from a man between 65 and 85 years old with non-small cell lung cancer.

On this clonotype itself: A much larger clone lies a single base off, so this may be a read error. This chain joins TRBV6-6 and TRBJ2-1, with TRBD1 as a possible D gene (6 bases). CDR1 is MNHNY, CDR2 SVGAGI, per germline (reference sequence). The CDR3 has 16 amino acids. The CDR3: CASRYSWGRSYNEQFF. The CDR3 nucleotides are TGTGCCAGCAGATACTCGTGGGGGCGCTCCTACAATGAGCAGTTCTTC.

V usage is TRBV12-3 or TRBV12-4 and J usage is TRBJ2-3; 8 bases map to TRBD1. The CDR3 is 13 amino acids. The DNA for the CDR3 is TGTGATAGCGCAGGGGGCTGGTCAGATACGCAGTATTTT. Translation: CDSAGGWSDTQYF.

Of note for this clonotype: At one end, the junction sequence differs from germline, possibly due to a read error. The genes are TRBV6-5 and TRBJ2-2, with a weak D call TRBD1 (6 bases). This CDR3 comprises 17 residues. Germline V CDR1 and CDR2: MNHEY, SVGAGI. CDR3 nucleotide sequence: TGTGCCAGCAGTAGTGGGATCCCGACAGGTCTGACCGGGGAGCTGTCTTTT. This sequence encodes CASSSGIPTGLTGELSF.

The chain combines TRBV4-2 with TRBJ2-7; D is possibly TRBD1 or TRBD2 (5 bases each). The CDR3 extends over 15 amino acids. V lost 7 bases to trimming and J lost 7 bases, with 23 bases between them. Germline assignment: CDR1 LGHNA and CDR2 YNFKEQ. Written as DNA, the CDR3 is TGTGCCAGCAACCTTCGAGAGGGGATAAACTATGAGCAGTACTTC. It translates to CASNLREGINYEQYF.

This clonotype was seen repeatedly, ten times or more. The rearrangement joins TRBV20-1 to TRBJ1-5, with D hard to call. Germline CDR1 is DFQATT and CDR2 is SNEGSKA (reference sequence). CDR3 length: 14 residues. Trimming pared 3 bases from V and 3 bases from J, leaving 12 bases between. For the CDR3, the DNA is TGCAGTGCTAGGATGTCCCGGGCCAATCAGCCCCAGCATTTT. This translates into CSARMSRANQPQHF.

At least ten counts were recorded for this clonotype. The rearrangement uses TRBV6-6 and TRBJ1-1; D ambiguous. V was shortened by 6 bases and J by 13 bases, with 18 bases between the two germline ends. In germline, CDR1 is MNHNY, CDR2 SVGAGI (reference sequence). This CDR3 has 12 residues. CDR3 protein: CASRRHPRGCFF. The CDR3 DNA sequence: TGTGCCAGCAGGCGACATCCCCGAGGATGTTTCTTT.

Details on this clonotype: The junction departs from germline at one end; a sequencing error may be responsible. V usage is TRBV28 and J usage is TRBJ1-1; unclear D gene. Per germline, CDR1 MDHEN and CDR2 SYDVKM. The CDR3 sequence is 16 residues long. CDR3 bases: TGTGCCTGCAGTTTTCGAAGGTCTTTACCGAACACTGAAGCTTTCTTT. It translates to CACSFRRSLPNTEAFF.

This clonotype was seen just once. Mismatch with germline at one junction end may stem from a read error. This chain joins TRBV11-2 and TRBJ2-2, with a tentative D call TRBD2 (5 bases). From germline, CDR1 is SGHAT and CDR2 FQNNGV. The CDR3 loop spans 15 amino acids. The CDR3 DNA reads TGTGCCAGCAACTTAAGTTTCGGGTACACCGGGGAGCTGGTTTTT. Translation gives CASNLSFGYTGELVF.

This clonotype was recorded many times. V gene TRBV28 combines with J gene TRBJ1-3; possibly TRBD1 for D (6 bases). Trimming cost V 2 bases and J 0 bases, with 8 bases left between them. The CDR3 covers 15 residues. CDR1 is MDHEN, CDR2 SYDVKM, per germline. This CDR3 reads CASSLSRGSGNTIYF. CDR3 sequence (DNA): TGTGCCAGCAGTTTAAGCAGGGGCTCTGGAAACACCATATATTTT.

Only a few counts were recorded for this clonotype. A much larger clonotype is one base distant, so this may be a read error. This chain links TRBV4-1 with TRBJ2-3, with 8 bases aligning to TRBD2. Germline-derived CDR1 and CDR2 are MGHRA and YSYEKL. CDR3 length: 18 residues. CDR3 loop: CTSSHKGTLAAITDTQYF. CDR3 DNA: TGCACCAGCAGCCATAAAGGAACACTAGCGGCCATCACAGATACGCAGTATTTT.

A word on this clonotype: The junction shows a germline mismatch at one end, possibly a read error. The rearrangement links TRBV5-1 to TRBJ2-3; D remains ambiguous. Germline loops: CDR1 SGHRS, CDR2 YFSETQ. The CDR3 sequence is 12 residues long. The CDR3 DNA sequence: TGCGCTAGCAGAGACTTCACAGATACGCAGTATTTT. Its protein is CASRDFTDTQYF.

The chain carries TRBV29-1 and TRBJ2-7, with a possible D match to TRBD1 (6 bases). The CDR3 has 11 residues. V was clipped by 8 bases and J by 5 bases, with 13 bases between them. CDR1 and CDR2 from the germline V gene are SQVTM and ANQGSEA. The CDR3 is CSPRQVNEQYF. The CDR3, as DNA: TGCAGCCCGAGACAGGTCAACGAGCAGTACTTC.

Note on this clonotype: The conserved closing phenylalanine or tryptophan is absent in this CDR3, likely reflecting a read error. The chain recombines TRBV4-2 with TRBJ1-5, with 7 nucleotides matching TRBD1. The V segment lost 1 base and the J segment 3 bases; nucleotides outside the gene matches: 12. Germline V gene lookup returns CDR1 LGHNA and CDR2 YNFKEQ. The CDR3 contains 18 residues. The CDR3 DNA is TGTGCCAGCAGCCAAGGGAGGATACAGGGGATGAACAATCAGCCCCAGCATTCT. It translates to CASSQGRIQGMNNQPQHS.

Remarks on this clonotype: Lacking the conserved final phenylalanine or tryptophan, this CDR3 likely reflects a read error. The J gene is TRBJ1-1, the V gene TRBV29-1, with D tentatively TRBD1 (6 bases). The CDR3 runs to 17 residues. Per the germline V gene, CDR1 is SQVTM and CDR2 is ANQGSEA. CDR3 DNA sequence: TGCAGTGTTGAAGGTCCCAACGCTGACAGGACGAACACTGAAGCTTTCGTT. Translated: CSVEGPNADRTNTEAFV.